These 9 T cell receptor beta chains came from one sample sequenced in a study of blood T cells in healthy people across ages. Using a J-beta primer mix together with a sample-barcoded 5' primer, a second PCR was run for about 6 to 11 cycles. Each CDR3 protein gets one entry after TCRdb re-called the 5' RACE reads with MiXCR. The table lists around 1,000,000 distinct CDR3 sequences, almost 25% of them singletons. These data were also filed under a second study, of T cells of mothers and their children.

Sequenced sample: blood. The source of these receptors is a girl aged 2 to 9 in good health.

The chain joins TRBV24-1 to TRBJ2-1; either TRBD1 or TRBD2 may fit D (6 bases each). The V gene's germline CDR1 is KGHDR and CDR2 SFDVKD. CDR3 length equals 15 residues. Trimming took 0 bases from V and 8 from J, leaving 13 bases between them. This chain's CDR3 is CATSDLWGADDEQFF. The CDR3 coding sequence is TGTGCCACCAGTGATTTGTGGGGGGCAGACGATGAGCAGTTCTTC.

This sequence joins TRBV5-1 and TRBJ1-1, with D possibly TRBD1 on 5 matching bases. In germline, CDR1 is SGHRS, CDR2 YFSETQ. Trimming took 4 bases from V and 4 from J, leaving 17 bases between them. CDR3 length equals 15 residues. CDR3 region: CASSALGGTGTEAFF. In DNA, the CDR3 is TGCGCCAGCAGCGCGCTCGGAGGGACGGGCACTGAAGCTTTCTTT.

The chain recombines TRBV29-1 with TRBJ1-2; TRBD1 matches 8 bases. This CDR3 region has 15 residues. Losses at the gene ends were 3 bases for V and 0 bases for J; bases not matched to a gene: 6. Per germline, CDR1 SQVTM and CDR2 ANQGSEA. The CDR3 DNA follows: TGCAGCGTTGACCGCCCGGACAGGGCTAACTATGGCTACACCTTC. Residues: CSVDRPDRANYGYTF. The full variable domain, with the rest looked up from reference TRBV29-1 and TRBJ1-2, is SAVISQKPSRDICQRGTSLTIQCQVDSQVTMMFWYRQQPGQSLTLIATANQGSEATYESGFVIDKFPISRPNLTFSTLTVSNMSPEDSSIYLCSVDRPDRANYGYTFGSGTRLTVV.

The rearrangement links TRBV20-1 to TRBJ2-5, with 13 bases fitting TRBD2. The J call may be incorrect, as the DNA end agrees better with TRBJ2-1. The CDR3 has 16 residues. Looked up from germline, CDR1 is DFQATT and CDR2 is SNEGSKA (reference sequence). CDR3 region: CSAVTGTSGIAHEQFF. Written as DNA, the CDR3 is TGCAGTGCTGTAACCGGGACTAGCGGGATTGCGCATGAGCAGTTCTTC.

This clonotype has more than one count but fewer than ten. The V and J genes are TRBV12-3 or TRBV12-4 and TRBJ1-2, with D possibly TRBD1 on 5 matching bases. This CDR3 spans 16 amino acids. V was pared by 4 bases and J by 5 bases, with 20 bases between. The DNA for the CDR3 is TGTGCCAGCAGTTCCTCGGGACCATCCCGGAGGTATGGCTACACCTTC. Translating gives CASSSSGPSRRYGYTF.

In regard to this clonotype: A much larger clone differs from this one at a single base, so this may be a read error. The J gene is TRBJ2-5, the V gene TRBV12-3 or TRBV12-4; D perhaps matches TRBD2 (6 bases). V lost 4 bases and J 7 bases, leaving 13 bases between the germline ends. This CDR3 is 13 amino acids long. The DNA for the CDR3 is TGTGCCAGCAGTTCCCAGGGCGGGGTGACCCAGTACTTC. Translation: CASSSQGGVTQYF.

This chain connects TRBV3-1 to TRBJ2-2; no clear D gene. The germline V gene has CDR1 LGHDT and CDR2 YNNKEL (reference sequence). The length of the CDR3 is 14 residues. V was cut by 6 bases and J by 0 bases, with 8 bases left in between. CDR3 residues: CASSRITNTGELFF. The CDR3 DNA reads TGTGCCAGCAGTCGCATTACGAACACCGGGGAGCTGTTTTTT.

The chain recombines TRBV9 with TRBJ1-1, with a weak D call TRBD1 (5 bases). In germline, CDR1 is SGDLS, CDR2 YYNGEE. V dropped 2 bases and J dropped 1 base, with 9 bases sitting between them. This CDR3 is 14 amino acids long. The CDR3 bases are TGTGCCAGCAGCGTGGGGGAGTGGAACACTGAAGCTTTCTTT. Encoded protein: CASSVGEWNTEAFF. Full variable domain (missing parts from reference TRBV9 and TRBJ1-1): DSGVTQTPKHLITATGQRVTLRCSPRSGDLSVYWYQQSLDQGLQFLIQYYNGEERAKGNILERFSAQQFPDLHSELNLSSLELGDSALYFCASSVGEWNTEAFFGQGTRLTVV.

The rearrangement joins TRBV7-2 to TRBJ1-4; no definite D call. The ends were cut back, 1 base at V and 6 bases at J, with 6 bases in the middle. The germline CDR1 and CDR2 sequences are SGHTA and FQGNSA. This CDR3 is built from 13 residues. The CDR3 region is CASSLDRYEKLFF. The CDR3 nucleotides are TGTGCCAGCAGCTTAGACCGATATGAAAAACTGTTTTTT.